A single sample gave rise to the 25 T cell receptor beta chains below, sequenced in a study of T-cell reconstitution after alpha-beta-depleted transplantation in children. Unique molecular identifiers featured in how the TCRbeta library was prepared. TCRdb used MiXCR to reprocess the PCR reads, holding one entry per CDR3 protein. The table records 500,000 to 750,000 distinct CDR3 sequences, approximately 12% of them present only once. This specimen was PBMCs, mostly from graft donor cells, taken 360 days after TCRalphabeta/CD19-depleted stem cell transplant. The receptors shown here come from a male patient under 18 who had a stem cell transplant for acute myeloid leukemia, so the T cells may come from the graft donor.

The CDR3 coding sequence is TGTGCCAGCACCTGGGGTACTAGCGTGAAGACCCAGTACTTC. Its protein product is CASTWGTSVKTQYF. The V gene is TRBV12-3 or TRBV12-4, the J gene TRBJ2-5; 7 bases match TRBD2. With V trimmed by 7 bases and J by 6 bases, 11 bases remained unmatched. The CDR3 has 14 residues.

This clonotype was observed a handful of times. The chain is built from TRBV29-1 and TRBJ1-1; D is unclear. CDR3 length equals 17 residues. Trimming took 3 bases from V and 4 from J, leaving 24 bases between them. CDR1 is SQVTM, CDR2 ANQGSEA, per germline. The CDR3 region has the DNA TGCAGCGTTGATCCCCCCTTGAGCCAGGATCCGGGCACTGAAGCTTTCTTT. It encodes CSVDPPLSQDPGTEAFF.

This clonotype was recorded at least ten times. The V call is TRBV5-1, the J call TRBJ2-3; 13 bases are a match to TRBD2. Germline loops: CDR1 SGHRS, CDR2 YFSETQ. Trimming at V came to 2 bases and at J to 6 bases, leaving 6 bases not matched to a gene. The CDR3 loop spans 16 amino acids. CDR3 region: CASSFGLAGVTDTQYF. The DNA of the CDR3 is TGCGCCAGCAGCTTCGGACTAGCGGGAGTTACGGATACGCAGTATTTT.

This clonotype occurred a few times. This chain joins TRBV25-1 and TRBJ2-7; 7 nucleotides agree with TRBD1. The trim removed 4 bases at V and 0 bases at J, leaving 6 bases unmatched. Germline assignment: CDR1 MGHDK and CDR2 SYGVNS. The CDR3 is 15 amino acids. The DNA for the CDR3 is TGTGCCAGCAGTGGATTTGGGGACAGCTCCTACGAGCAGTACTTC. It specifies CASSGFGDSSYEQYF.

This clonotype turned up a few times. This sequence joins TRBV7-6 and TRBJ2-2, with a possible D match to TRBD1 (6 bases). Germline V gene lookup returns CDR1 SGHVS and CDR2 FNYEAQ. V gave up 5 bases and J gave up 4 bases, with 23 bases separating them. The CDR3 totals 18 residues. The chain's CDR3 is CASSHPELVGGGTGELFF. The CDR3 nucleotides read TGTGCCAGCAGCCACCCCGAACTAGTAGGGGGTGGCACCGGGGAGCTGTTTTTT.

This clonotype came up a few times. J is TRBJ2-3 and V is TRBV11-2; D tentatively fits TRBD1 or TRBD2 (6 bases each). CDR3 length: 16 residues. The V end was cut by 5 bases, the J end by 0 bases, with 15 bases between. Per the germline V gene, CDR1 is SGHAT and CDR2 is FQNNGV. CDR3: CASSLEGGISTDTQYF. The CDR3 nucleotides read TGTGCCAGCAGCCTCGAAGGGGGGATTAGCACAGATACGCAGTATTTT.

V gene TRBV6-2 or TRBV6-3 combines with J gene TRBJ2-2; 10 nucleotides line up with TRBD2. The V gene's germline CDR1 is MNHEY and CDR2 SVGEGT. Trimming took 6 bases from V and 3 from J; bases not matched to a gene: 7. The CDR3 is 16 amino acids. CDR3 nucleotide sequence: TGTGCCAGCAGACCCCTAGCGGGAGTGGACACCGGGGAGCTGTTTTTT. Translating gives CASRPLAGVDTGELFF.

This clonotype showed up just a few times. The chain uses TRBV7-2 and TRBJ1-2; D is undetermined. The ends were cut back, 5 bases at V and 0 bases at J, with 7 bases in the middle. There are 13 residues in the CDR3. From germline, CDR1 is SGHTA and CDR2 FQGNSA. This CDR3 reads CASSQSSNYGYTF. In DNA, the CDR3 is TGTGCCAGCAGCCAGAGTTCTAACTATGGCTACACCTTC. Variable domain in full (rest from reference TRBV7-2 and TRBJ1-2): GAGVSQSPSNKVTEKGKDVELRCDPISGHTALYWYRQSLGQGLEFLIYFQGNSAPDKSGLPSDRFSAERTGGSVSTLTIQRTQQEDSAVYLCASSQSSNYGYTFGSGTRLTVV.

In its sample, this clonotype was seen many times. V usage is TRBV10-3 and J usage is TRBJ2-5, with D unresolved. The CDR3 runs 14 residues. The V end lost 0 bases, the J end lost 1 base, and 6 bases lay between the germline ends. CDR1 and CDR2 from the germline V gene are ENHRY and SYGVKD. In DNA form, the CDR3 reads TGTGCCATCAGTGAGTCGGGGATCCAAGAGACCCAGTACTTC. Protein product: CAISESGIQETQYF.

This clonotype was found many times. The chain carries TRBV7-9 and TRBJ2-2; 9 bases fit TRBD2. The germline V gene encodes CDR1 SEHNR and CDR2 FQNEAQ (reference sequence). This CDR3 has 14 residues. With 8 bases clipped from V and 5 bases from J, the junction kept 6 bases outside the gene matches. CDR3: CASFQTSGTGELFF. CDR3 nucleotide sequence: TGTGCCAGCTTTCAGACTAGCGGAACCGGGGAGCTGTTTTTT.

This clonotype was counted ten times or more. The chain carries TRBV15 and TRBJ2-3; 7 nucleotides match TRBD2. The CDR3 length is 14 residues. CDR1 is LNHNV, CDR2 YYDKDF, per germline (reference sequence). Germline trimming cut 1 base from V and 9 bases from J; bases unmatched to any gene: 7. The CDR3 sequence is CATSRAGGFDTQYF. Here the CDR3 DNA reads TGTGCCACCAGCAGAGCGGGAGGCTTCGACACGCAGTATTTT. The full variable domain, its missing parts supplied by reference TRBV15 and TRBJ2-3, is DAMVIQNPRYQVTQFGKPVTLSCSQTLNHNVMYWYQQKSSQAPKLLFHYYDKDFNNEADTPDNFQSRRPNTSFCFLDIRSPGLGDTAMYLCATSRAGGFDTQYFGPGTRLTVL.

The rearrangement links TRBV3-1 to TRBJ2-2; 8 bases line up with TRBD1. V shed 4 bases, J shed 3 bases, and the junction held 4 bases outside the gene matches. The germline gives CDR1 LGHDT, CDR2 YNNKEL (reference sequence). CDR3 length equals 15 residues. CDR3 sequence (DNA): TGTGCCAGCAGCCCAGGGGGCGGGGACACCGGGGAGCTGTTTTTT. It translates to CASSPGGGDTGELFF.

This clonotype was counted between two and nine times. This chain uses TRBV5-1 with TRBJ2-7; D is unclear. V was trimmed by 0 bases and J by 0 bases, leaving 10 bases between them. The CDR3 extends over 15 amino acids. Germline loops: CDR1 SGHRS, CDR2 YFSETQ. This CDR3 reads CASSLGALNSYEQYF. CDR3 nucleotide sequence: TGCGCCAGCAGCTTGGGGGCACTTAACTCCTACGAGCAGTACTTC.

On this clonotype itself: Given the absence of the conserved phenylalanine or tryptophan at the CDR3 end, a read error is likely. The gene calls are TRBV5-1 and TRBJ1-3; D unresolved. Per the germline V gene, CDR1 is SGHRS and CDR2 is YFSETQ. The CDR3 sequence is 14 residues long. V lost 3 bases and J 1 base, leaving 8 bases between the germline ends. The CDR3 coding sequence is TGCGCCAGCAGCTCCGGTTCATCTGGAAACACCATATATTAT. Residues: CASSSGSSGNTIYY.

The chain recombines TRBV6-4 with TRBJ1-1; D remains ambiguous. The CDR3 covers 12 residues. Per germline, CDR1 MRHNA and CDR2 SNTAGT. The V end was cut by 0 bases, the J end by 8 bases, with 7 bases between. In nucleotides, the CDR3 is TGTGCCAGCAGTGACTCCAGGTTGGAAGCTTTCTTT. As protein: CASSDSRLEAFF.

The chain carries TRBV4-2 and TRBJ2-3, with D perhaps TRBD2 (5 bases). V was pared by 0 bases and J by 3 bases, with 10 bases between. CDR3 length: 15 residues. CDR1 is LGHNA and CDR2 is YNFKEQ in the germline V gene. The CDR3 DNA is TGTGCCAGCAGCCAAGATGGAAGGGAGACAGATACGCAGTATTTT. Translation gives CASSQDGRETDTQYF.

The rearrangement uses TRBV20-1 and TRBJ2-1; 12 bases line up with TRBD2. From germline, CDR1 is DFQATT and CDR2 SNEGSKA (reference sequence). This CDR3 is built from 19 residues. V lost 1 base, J lost 0 bases, and 10 bases stayed unmatched. CDR3 protein: CSARAPSGTSGSSYNEQFF. Here the CDR3 DNA reads TGCAGTGCTAGAGCCCCTTCCGGGACTAGCGGGTCCTCCTACAATGAGCAGTTCTTC.

This clonotype was recorded many times. The chain carries TRBV10-3 and TRBJ2-5, with TRBD1 identical over 9 bases. The V segment lost 6 bases and the J segment 5 bases; nucleotides outside the gene matches: 4. CDR1 is ENHRY, CDR2 SYGVKD, per germline. The CDR3 runs 13 residues. This CDR3 is CAISTGGRETQYF. The CDR3 DNA reads TGTGCCATCAGCACAGGGGGCCGGGAGACCCAGTACTTC.

V and J are TRBV7-3 and TRBJ2-1; unclear D gene. This CDR3 is built from 15 residues. Germline values: CDR1 SGHTA, CDR2 FQGTGA. V shed 6 bases and J shed 8 bases, with 20 bases lying between them. This CDR3 is CASSLRVPGVYEQFF. As DNA, the CDR3 is TGTGCCAGCAGTCTACGGGTCCCTGGGGTGTATGAGCAGTTCTTC.

The chain employs TRBV27 and TRBJ2-7, with D possibly being TRBD1 (5 bases). V lost 5 bases, J lost 7 bases, and 18 bases lay in between. The CDR3 totals 14 residues. From germline, CDR1 is MNHEY and CDR2 SMNVEV (reference sequence). The CDR3: CASSLLPGNGEQYF. The CDR3 DNA reads TGTGCCAGCAGTCTCCTGCCAGGGAATGGAGAGCAGTACTTC.

This clonotype was detected a few times. V gene TRBV28 combines with J gene TRBJ2-1, with TRBD2 as a possible D gene (5 bases). CDR1 MDHEN and CDR2 SYDVKM come from the germline V gene. Trimming stripped 5 bases from V and 7 bases from J, with 9 bases between. CDR3 length: 12 residues. Here the CDR3 reads CASSLTGNEQFF. DNA for the CDR3: TGTGCCAGCAGTCTTACGGGGAATGAGCAGTTCTTC.

The rearrangement uses TRBV28 and TRBJ1-5; TRBD1 matches 8 bases. The CDR3 spans 16 residues. CDR1 and CDR2 (germline): MDHEN, SYDVKM. V trimming: 6 bases; J trimming: 3 bases; junction bases outside the gene matches: 10. The CDR3, as DNA: TGTGCCAGCAGGCTTGCCGGGACAGGCTACAATCAGCCCCAGCATTTT. Protein sequence: CASRLAGTGYNQPQHF.

In this sample, this clonotype turned up many times. The rearrangement links TRBV14 to TRBJ2-1, with D possibly TRBD1 on 5 matching bases. V lost 1 base and J 1 base, leaving 5 bases between the germline ends. Germline V gene sequence: CDR1 SGHDN, CDR2 FVKESK. The CDR3 sequence is 14 residues long. DNA for the CDR3: TGTGCCAGCAGCCAAGGACAGTCCTACAATGAGCAGTTCTTC. Its protein product is CASSQGQSYNEQFF.

This clonotype has just a few counts. The chain is built from TRBV4-3 and TRBJ2-7; 10 positions match TRBD2. CDR3 length equals 17 residues. The J segment lost 1 base and the V segment lost 0 bases, leaving 6 bases of the junction unmatched. Germline V gives CDR1 LGHNA, CDR2 YSLEER. The CDR3 spells CASSQERLAGVSYEQYF. The CDR3 DNA follows: TGCGCCAGCAGCCAAGAACGCCTAGCGGGAGTTTCCTACGAGCAGTACTTC.

The V gene is TRBV7-2, the J gene TRBJ2-7; D is undetermined. Trimming cost V 5 bases and J 3 bases, with 14 bases left between them. This CDR3 spans 14 amino acids. Germline V gene lookup returns CDR1 SGHTA and CDR2 FQGNSA. The CDR3, as DNA: TGTGCCAGCAGCACAACCTTCGGAAACTACGAGCAGTACTTC. This encodes CASSTTFGNYEQYF.